The clone carrying this T cell receptor beta chain was detected many times. This sample was included in a study of Graves' ophthalmopathy and Graves' hyperthyroidism. Newly diagnosed, the hyperthyroidism patients had under 2 months' duration and were aged 18 to 65. Germline V gene sequence: CDR1 SGHRS, CDR2 YFSETQ. V was cut by 0 bases and J by 0 bases, with 16 bases left in between. The CDR3 is 19 amino acids. Amplification from RNA transcripts yielded the TCR beta CDR3 regions. HTBI primers were used in a first-round RT-PCR, which preceded a second-round multiplex PCR. MiXCR was run by TCRdb on the multiplex PCR reads, yielding one entry per CDR3 protein. Of around 1,000,000 distinct CDR3 sequences listed, less than 45% are singletons.

The source material was peripheral blood or thyroid tissue (not recorded which). The TCR comes from an adult man with Graves' hyperthyroidism. This chain links TRBV5-1 with TRBJ2-6; possibly TRBD2 for D (5 bases). The CDR3, as DNA: TGCGCCAGCAGCTTGGCCATTCGATCGGGAAGCTCTGGGGCCAACGTCCTGACTTTC. It is translated as CASSLAIRSGSSGANVLTF.